The 24 T cell receptor beta chains in this list originate from one sample, sequenced in a study of blood T cell repertoires in COVID-19. Clones were sequenced by immunoSEQ multiplex PCR, and TCRdb holds only the in-frame ones, with some missing. The sample carries approximately 230,000 clones, around 82% recorded once. Input material: peripheral blood. These receptors all stem from a man of 80 years or more with acute or convalescent COVID-19.

The rearrangement links TRBV9 to TRBJ2-3; D may be TRBD1 (5 bases). Germline V CDR1 and CDR2: SGDLS, YYNGEE. Trimming pared 0 bases from V and 1 base from J, leaving 12 bases between. CDR3 length: 16 amino acids. In DNA form, the CDR3 reads TGTGCCAGCAGCGTAGATGGGCAGGGCCGCACAGATACGCAGTATTTT. This gives the protein CASSVDGQGRTDTQYF.

V is TRBV12-3 or TRBV12-4 and J is TRBJ2-3, with 7 positions matching TRBD1. This CDR3 contains 12 residues. J gave up 5 bases and V 6 bases, and 2 bases lay outside the gene matches. The CDR3 sequence is CASSRTGDTQYF. The DNA for the CDR3 is TGTGCCAGCAGCAGGACAGGAGATACGCAGTATTTT.

The V call is TRBV7-8, the J call TRBJ1-5; D not resolved. Germline lookup yields CDR1 SGHVS and CDR2 FQNEAQ. V lost 5 bases and J lost 2, with 7 bases in between. The CDR3 sequence is 13 residues long. In DNA form, the CDR3 reads TGTGCCAGCAGCCCCGAGGGCAATCAGCCCCAGCATTTT. Protein product: CASSPEGNQPQHF.

The genes are TRBV30 and TRBJ1-2, with D hard to call. Per the germline V gene, CDR1 is GTSNPN and CDR2 is SVGIG (reference sequence). V dropped 1 base and J dropped 7 bases, with 10 bases sitting between them. CDR3 length: 12 residues. The CDR3 region has the DNA TGTGCCTGGAGTGCCCACCCAGGTGGCTACACCTTC. It codes for CAWSAHPGGYTF.

This sequence joins TRBV28 and TRBJ2-2; possible D gene TRBD2, 5 bases. Germline loops: CDR1 MDHEN, CDR2 SYDVKM. V dropped 3 bases and J dropped 0 bases, with 11 bases sitting between them. This CDR3 is 16 amino acids long. CDR3: CASSLAGLANTGELFF. CDR3 sequence (DNA): TGTGCCAGCAGTTTGGCAGGACTCGCGAACACCGGGGAGCTGTTTTTT.

This chain connects TRBV3-1 (or the pseudogene TRBV3-2) to TRBJ1-4; no reliable D call. The V end was cut by 2 bases, the J end by 8 bases, with 18 bases between. This CDR3 spans 16 amino acids. The V gene's germline CDR1 is LGHDT and CDR2 YNNKEL (reference sequence). In DNA, the CDR3 is TGTGCCAGCAGCCAAACCCGGACTCCTGGGGTCGAAAAACTGTTTTTT. This codes for CASSQTRTPGVEKLFF.

This sequence joins TRBV28 and TRBJ2-7, with D unresolved. The germline V gene has CDR1 MDHEN and CDR2 SYDVKM. The V end lost 4 bases, the J end lost 2 bases, and 9 bases lay between the germline ends. The CDR3 totals 13 residues. The CDR3 nucleotides are TGTGCCAGCAGTTCCCAACCAGCCTACGAGCAGTACTTC. This sequence encodes CASSSQPAYEQYF.

There are a few counts of this clone. This chain connects TRBV3-1 (or the pseudogene TRBV3-2) to TRBJ2-2, with TRBD1 matching over 9 bases. Germline loops: CDR1 LGHDT, CDR2 YNNKEL (reference sequence). V shed 1 base, J shed 5 bases, and the junction held 5 bases outside the gene matches. This CDR3 is 16 amino acids long. The CDR3 here is CASSQGQGGRTGELFF. The CDR3 nucleotides read TGTGCCAGCAGCCAAGGACAGGGGGGGAGGACCGGGGAGCTGTTTTTT.

V and J are TRBV28 and TRBJ2-3; D is ambiguous. CDR3 length equals 9 residues. Trimming cost V 10 bases and J 8 bases, with 7 bases left between them. CDR1 and CDR2 (germline): MDHEN, SYDVKM. The CDR3: CATPGTQYF. The DNA of the CDR3 is TGTGCCACCCCCGGTACGCAGTATTTT.

In its sample, this clone was seen a few times. This chain connects TRBV9 to TRBJ2-7; TRBD2 aligns across 7 bases. V lost 3 bases and J lost 3; bases outside the gene matches: 9. Germline V gene data show CDR1 as SGDLS and CDR2 as YYNGEE. This CDR3 is 15 amino acids long. The CDR3 spells CASSAGRVENYEQYF. CDR3 nucleotide sequence: TGTGCCAGCAGCGCAGGGAGGGTTGAGAACTACGAGCAGTACTTC.

The gene calls are TRBV7-2 and TRBJ1-4; 7 bases line up with TRBD1. V dropped 7 bases and J dropped 8; count of bases not matched to a gene: 10. The germline V gene encodes CDR1 SGHTA and CDR2 FQGNSA. The CDR3 spans 14 residues. The CDR3 loop reads CASTPGTVGEKLFF. In DNA form, the CDR3 reads TGTGCCAGCACCCCCGGGACAGTCGGGGAAAAACTGTTTTTT.

This chain connects TRBV6-1 to TRBJ1-2; 8 bases agree with TRBD1. The junction had 8 bases not matched to a gene; V was cut back by 1 base and J by 7 bases. CDR3 length equals 15 residues. CDR1 and CDR2 from the germline V gene are MNHNS and SASEGT. CDR3 region: CASSEGAQGAFGYTF. CDR3 bases: TGTGCCAGCAGTGAAGGCGCCCAGGGGGCCTTTGGCTACACCTTC.

This rearrangement joins TRBV3-1 (or the pseudogene TRBV3-2) to TRBJ1-3; no definite D call. This CDR3 spans 11 amino acids. The germline V and J ends were trimmed by 8 bases and 1 base, with 3 bases remaining between them. Germline V lookup: CDR1 LGHDT, CDR2 YNNKEL (reference sequence). In DNA form, the CDR3 reads TGTGCCAGCCAATCTGGAAACACCATATATTTT. It encodes CASQSGNTIYF.

V gene TRBV29-1 combines with J gene TRBJ2-7, with D perhaps TRBD2 (7 bases). The germline gives CDR1 SQVTM, CDR2 ANQGSEA. The CDR3 loop spans 16 amino acids. The ends were cut back, 1 base at V and 2 bases at J, with 18 bases in the middle. This CDR3 is CSVEVWGGGQPYEQYF. The CDR3 coding sequence is TGCAGCGTTGAAGTTTGGGGGGGCGGCCAGCCCTACGAGCAGTACTTC.

The V call is TRBV7-3, the J call TRBJ2-3, with 7 nucleotides matching TRBD2. This CDR3 is built from 15 residues. V was clipped by 4 bases and J by 6 bases; unmatched bases: 10. Germline V gene sequence: CDR1 SGHTA, CDR2 FQGTGA. The CDR3 bases are TGTGCCAGCAGCTCCCTCCCGACTAGCTTCGATACGCAGTATTTT. Encoded protein: CASSSLPTSFDTQYF.

This clone was seen a few times. The chain combines TRBV9 with TRBJ1-6; TRBD1 matches at 9 bases. The J segment lost 9 bases and the V segment lost 4 bases, leaving 11 bases of the junction unmatched. Germline assignment: CDR1 SGDLS and CDR2 YYNGEE. The CDR3 is made up of 16 amino acids. CDR3 in DNA: TGTGCCAGCAGCCCTCGGGGGGACAGGGTTTTTTCACCCCTCCACTTT. Translated: CASSPRGDRVFSPLHF.

The gene calls are TRBV28 and TRBJ2-1; D is unresolved. Germline-derived CDR1 and CDR2 are MDHEN and SYDVKM. V was pared by 8 bases and J by 4 bases, with 12 bases between. This CDR3 spans 13 amino acids. This CDR3 is CASGRQGYNEQFF. The CDR3 DNA is TGTGCCAGCGGGCGTCAAGGTTACAATGAGCAGTTCTTC.

The chain links TRBV28 to TRBJ1-5, with unresolved D. Germline V gives CDR1 MDHEN, CDR2 SYDVKM. V was trimmed by 1 base and J by 7 bases, leaving 14 bases between them. This CDR3 spans 15 amino acids. For the CDR3, the DNA is TGTGCCAGCAGTTTATCCGGGAATTTCGGGCAGCCCCAGCATTTT. Amino acids: CASSLSGNFGQPQHF.

The V and J genes are TRBV6-5 and TRBJ2-3; 8 nucleotides agree with TRBD2. The V and J ends lost 5 bases and 1 base, in that order; junction bases with no gene match: 5. From germline, CDR1 is MNHEY and CDR2 SVGAGI. The length of the CDR3 is 15 residues. The CDR3 nucleotides are TGTGCCAGCAGTCCTAGCGGGTTAGGCACAGATACGCAGTATTTT. Its translation: CASSPSGLGTDTQYF.

This chain links TRBV5-1 with TRBJ2-7; weak D call: TRBD1 (6 bases). The CDR3 totals 14 residues. V gave up 0 bases and J gave up 6 bases, with 13 bases separating them. Germline V gene lookup returns CDR1 SGHRS and CDR2 YFSETQ. The CDR3 is CASSLGGQFGEQYF. CDR3 bases: TGCGCCAGCAGCTTGGGTGGACAGTTTGGCGAGCAGTACTTC. Using reference TRBV5-1 and TRBJ2-7 for the parts outside the CDR3, the full variable domain is KAGVTQTPRYLIKTRGQQVTLSCSPISGHRSVSWYQQTPGQGLQFLFEYFSETQRNKGNFPGRFSGRQFSNSRSEMNVSTLELGDSALYLCASSLGGQFGEQYFGPGTRLTVT.

V usage is TRBV6-6 and J usage is TRBJ2-5, with 15 positions matching TRBD2. Germline assignment: CDR1 MNHNY and CDR2 SVGAGI (reference sequence). The CDR3 is 15 residues long. V lost 6 bases and J lost 5; bases outside the gene matches: 4. CDR3: CASSAGTSGRETQYF. DNA for the CDR3: TGTGCCAGCAGCGCGGGGACTAGCGGGAGGGAGACCCAGTACTTC.

The rearrangement links TRBV11-3 to TRBJ2-1, with 9 bases lining up with TRBD1. This CDR3 has 16 residues. Germline assignment: CDR1 SGHNT and CDR2 YENEEA. V gave up 3 bases and J gave up 6 bases; unmatched junction bases: 9. The CDR3: CASSFRTGVAGNEQFF. For the CDR3, the DNA is TGTGCCAGCAGCTTTCGGACAGGGGTTGCGGGCAATGAGCAGTTCTTC. The whole variable domain, remainder taken from reference TRBV11-3 and TRBJ2-1, is EAGVVQSPRYKIIEKKQPVAFWCNPISGHNTLYWYLQNLGQGPELLIRYENEEAVDDSQLPKDRFSAERLKGVDSTLKIQPAELGDSAVYLCASSFRTGVAGNEQFFGPGTRLTVL.

The chain is built from TRBV3-1 (or the pseudogene TRBV3-2) and TRBJ1-1; D unresolved. Germline CDR1 LGHDT, CDR2 YNNKEL (reference sequence). This CDR3 is built from 15 residues. The V gene lost 4 bases and the J gene lost 5 bases, with 17 bases spanning the gap. CDR3 loop: CASSRLGTDRTEAFF. The CDR3 coding sequence is TGTGCCAGCAGCCGGTTGGGTACAGATCGGACTGAAGCTTTCTTT.

The V and J genes are TRBV28 and TRBJ1-6; possible D gene TRBD1, 6 bases. Deletions cut 5 bases from V and 0 bases from J, with 14 bases between. Germline CDR1 reads MDHEN; CDR2 reads SYDVKM. This CDR3 spans 17 amino acids. CDR3 bases: TGTGCCAGCAGTAGGGGGGGTTCCAGCTCCTATAATTCACCCCTCCACTTT. This translates into CASSRGGSSSYNSPLHF.